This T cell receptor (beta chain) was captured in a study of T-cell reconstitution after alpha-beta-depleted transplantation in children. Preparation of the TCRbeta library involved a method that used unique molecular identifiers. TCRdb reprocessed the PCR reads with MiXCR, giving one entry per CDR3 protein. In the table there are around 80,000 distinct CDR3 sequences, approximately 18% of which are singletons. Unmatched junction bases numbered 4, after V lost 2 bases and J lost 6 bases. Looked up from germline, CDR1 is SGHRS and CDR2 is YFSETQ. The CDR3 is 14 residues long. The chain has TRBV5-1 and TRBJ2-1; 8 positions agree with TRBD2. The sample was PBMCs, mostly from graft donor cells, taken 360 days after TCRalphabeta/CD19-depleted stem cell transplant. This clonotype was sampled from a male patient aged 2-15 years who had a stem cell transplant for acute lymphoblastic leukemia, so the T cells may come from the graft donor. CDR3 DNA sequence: TGCGCCAGCAGCTTTACGACTAGCGTCAATGAGCAGTTCTTC. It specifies CASSFTTSVNEQFF.